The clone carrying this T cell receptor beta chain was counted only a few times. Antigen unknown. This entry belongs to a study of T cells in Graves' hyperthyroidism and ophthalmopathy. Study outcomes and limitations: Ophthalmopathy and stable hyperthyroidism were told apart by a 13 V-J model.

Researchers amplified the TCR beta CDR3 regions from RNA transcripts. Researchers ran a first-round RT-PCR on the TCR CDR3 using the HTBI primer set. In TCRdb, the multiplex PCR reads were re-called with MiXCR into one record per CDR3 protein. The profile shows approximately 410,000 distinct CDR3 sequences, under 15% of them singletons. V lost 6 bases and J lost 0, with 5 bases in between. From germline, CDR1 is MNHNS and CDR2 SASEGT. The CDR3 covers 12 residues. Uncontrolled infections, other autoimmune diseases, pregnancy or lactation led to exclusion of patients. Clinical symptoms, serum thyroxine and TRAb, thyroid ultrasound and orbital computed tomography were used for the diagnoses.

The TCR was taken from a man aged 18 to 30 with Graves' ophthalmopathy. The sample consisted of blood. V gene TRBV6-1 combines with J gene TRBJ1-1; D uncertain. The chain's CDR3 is CASRVLNTEAFF. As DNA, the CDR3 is TGTGCCAGCAGAGTTCTGAACACTGAAGCTTTCTTT.